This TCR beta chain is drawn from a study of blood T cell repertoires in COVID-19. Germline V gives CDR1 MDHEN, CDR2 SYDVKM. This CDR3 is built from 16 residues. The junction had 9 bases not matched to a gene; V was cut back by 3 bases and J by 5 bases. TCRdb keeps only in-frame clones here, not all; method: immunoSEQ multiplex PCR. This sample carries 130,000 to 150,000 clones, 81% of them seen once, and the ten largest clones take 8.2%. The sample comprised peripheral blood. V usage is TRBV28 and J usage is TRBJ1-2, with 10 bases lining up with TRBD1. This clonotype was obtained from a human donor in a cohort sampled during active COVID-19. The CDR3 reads CASSLDGTGAGYGYTF. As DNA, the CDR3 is TGTGCCAGCAGTTTGGATGGGACAGGGGCAGGGTATGGCTACACCTTC.